These 4 T cell receptor beta chains were sequenced from one sample in a study of blood T cells in healthy people across ages. Alongside a J-beta primer mix, a sample-barcoded 5' primer served in a second PCR lasting about 7 to 12 cycles. From the 5' RACE reads, TCRdb called clonotypes with MiXCR, one entry per CDR3 protein. The sample lists 1.5 million to 1.8 million distinct CDR3 sequences; roughly 43% were seen once. Source material: blood. The receptors originated from a woman aged 18-29 years in good health.

The chain couples TRBV6-2 or TRBV6-3 to TRBJ1-5, with D possibly being TRBD1 (5 bases). Deletions cut 6 bases from V and 0 bases from J, with 18 bases between. CDR3 length: 17 amino acids. The germline V gene encodes CDR1 MNHEY and CDR2 SVGEGT. The CDR3 here is CASSPGVGAYSNQPQHF. In DNA form, the CDR3 reads TGTGCCAGCAGCCCGGGCGTCGGGGCCTATAGCAATCAGCCCCAGCATTTT.

The table lists this clonotype with a count of one. V and J are TRBV5-1 and TRBJ2-2; possible D gene TRBD2, 6 bases. CDR1 and CDR2 (germline): SGHRS, YFSETQ. Deletions cut 10 bases from V and 0 bases from J, with 13 bases between. The CDR3 spans 14 residues. In DNA, the CDR3 is TGCGCCGGAGGGACCGGGGCGAACACCGGGGAGCTGTTTTTT. This sequence encodes CAGGTGANTGELFF.

The CDR3 sequence: CASSVEVTGGEAFF. In nucleotides, the CDR3 is TGTGCCAGCAGCGTAGAAGTTACGGGCGGTGAAGCTTTCTTT. The chain recombines TRBV9 with TRBJ1-1; D uncertain. Trimming left V 0 bases short and J 7 bases short, with 13 bases between. The CDR3 is 14 residues long. The V gene's germline CDR1 is SGDLS and CDR2 YYNGEE.

This clonotype was counted a few times. The V gene is TRBV4-3, the J gene TRBJ2-7, with 9 bases lining up with TRBD2. Germline V gene sequence: CDR1 LGHNA, CDR2 YSLEER. V lost 1 base and J lost 2; bases outside the gene matches: 6. The CDR3 covers 16 residues. CDR3 in amino acids: CASSQAPTSGTYEQYF. CDR3 DNA: TGCGCCAGCAGCCAAGCCCCGACTAGCGGTACCTACGAGCAGTACTTC.